This T cell receptor (beta chain) was found in a study of cytomegalovirus exposure and HLA in healthy donors. Study-wide findings and caveats: Published work reported that the classifier diagnosed cytomegalovirus status with high specificity and sensitivity.

This clone was counted only a few times. Its antigen is still unknown. The ends were cut back, 0 bases at V and 0 bases at J, with 15 bases in the middle. CDR1 is MGHRA and CDR2 is YSYEKL in the germline V gene. This CDR3 spans 19 amino acids. The donors, nominally healthy at sampling, likely had unrecorded immune exposures. 60 Vbeta and 13 Jbeta primers were used in PCR. In the source study's methods: There were tens of millions of unique TCR beta chains by a later count, and about 12 million of them were shared. Measured with immunoSEQ multiplex PCR; TCRdb has only the in-frame clones, and not every one. V and J calls and clone size are given by that table; D and trimming were obtained from the DNA. This table has 150,000 to 200,000 clones, about 75% appearing once.

The source of this sequence is a man aged 18 to 30 in good health and CMV-seropositive. Sequenced input: PBMCs. The V and J genes are TRBV4-1 and TRBJ2-6, with a possible D match to TRBD2 (6 bases). In DNA, the CDR3 is TGCGCCAGCAGCCAAGAAGGGGACTTTCCAAGCTCTGGGGCCAACGTCCTGACTTTC. Amino acid sequence: CASSQEGDFPSSGANVLTF.